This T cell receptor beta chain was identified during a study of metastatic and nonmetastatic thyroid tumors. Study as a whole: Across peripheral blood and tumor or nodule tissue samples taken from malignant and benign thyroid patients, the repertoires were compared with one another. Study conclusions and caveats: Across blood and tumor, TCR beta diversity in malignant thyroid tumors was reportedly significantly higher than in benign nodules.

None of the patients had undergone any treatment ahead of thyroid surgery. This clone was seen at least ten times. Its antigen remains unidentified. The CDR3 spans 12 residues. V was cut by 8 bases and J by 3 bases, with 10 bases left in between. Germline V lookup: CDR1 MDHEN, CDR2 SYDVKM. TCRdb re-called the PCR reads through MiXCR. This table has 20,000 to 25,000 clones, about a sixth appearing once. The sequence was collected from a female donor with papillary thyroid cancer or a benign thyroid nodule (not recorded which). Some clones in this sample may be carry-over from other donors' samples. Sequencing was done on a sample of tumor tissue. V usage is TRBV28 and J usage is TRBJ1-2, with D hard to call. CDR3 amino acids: CASATTYYGYTF. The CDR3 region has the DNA TGTGCCAGCGCAACCACCTACTATGGCTACACCTTC.